Listed below are T cell receptor beta chains from one sample, sequenced in a study of cytomegalovirus exposure and HLA in healthy donors. The repertoire was sequenced with immunoSEQ multiplex PCR; TCRdb's copy has only in-frame clones and lacks some. The sample holds some 120,000 clones, about 80% seen once. Sequences were obtained from PBMCs. The source is a human donor in good health. CDR3s leave out the opening cysteine and the closing phenylalanine or tryptophan. Each record gives: J gene, V gene, CDR3 protein.

j_gene: TRBJ1-3; v_gene: TRBV6-1; CDR3aa: ASSHTGEGNTIY
j_gene: TRBJ1-1; v_gene: TRBV28; CDR3aa: ASRARGTEAF
j_gene: TRBJ1-2; v_gene: TRBV7-9; CDR3aa: ASSSGQQDYGYT
j_gene: TRBJ2-3; v_gene: TRBV9; CDR3aa: ASNGGEYTDTQY
j_gene: TRBJ2-7; v_gene: TRBV29-1; CDR3aa: SVEGKRAYEQY
j_gene: TRBJ2-2; v_gene: TRBV11-2; CDR3aa: ASSFNIAGGTGELF
j_gene: TRBJ1-4; v_gene: TRBV7-2; CDR3aa: ASTPVGGEKLF
j_gene: TRBJ1-1; v_gene: TRBV7-2; CDR3aa: ASSLVGPGEAF
j_gene: TRBJ1-5; v_gene: TRBV2; CDR3aa: ASSVGDREFNQPQH
j_gene: TRBJ2-7; v_gene: TRBV19; CDR3aa: ASSIQGWDMEQY
j_gene: TRBJ2-7; v_gene: TRBV5-5; CDR3aa: ASTLVPTIYEQY
j_gene: TRBJ2-1; v_gene: TRBV7-9; CDR3aa: ASSYPSERVSSYNEQF
j_gene: TRBJ1-4; v_gene: TRBV12-5; CDR3aa: ASGRGTNEKLF
j_gene: TRBJ2-2; v_gene: TRBV5-1; CDR3aa: ASRELKNTGELF
j_gene: TRBJ1-6; v_gene: TRBV9; CDR3aa: ASSPSGNSPLH
j_gene: TRBJ1-5; v_gene: TRBV18; CDR3aa: ASSPGLENSNQPQH
j_gene: TRBJ2-7; v_gene: TRBV7-6; CDR3aa: ASSLDSGPYEQY
j_gene: TRBJ2-5; v_gene: TRBV10-1; CDR3aa: ASSENPQGQETQY
j_gene: TRBJ1-1; v_gene: TRBV7-9; CDR3aa: SSSQQDGEAF
j_gene: TRBJ1-2; v_gene: TRBV5-8; CDR3aa: ASSLMGQGARGYT
j_gene: TRBJ2-7; v_gene: TRBV27; CDR3aa: ASSLAGSPYEQY
j_gene: TRBJ2-1; v_gene: TRBV9; CDR3aa: ASSGIRKRGAYNEQF
j_gene: TRBJ2-1; v_gene: TRBV9; CDR3aa: ASSVGAGIYNEQF